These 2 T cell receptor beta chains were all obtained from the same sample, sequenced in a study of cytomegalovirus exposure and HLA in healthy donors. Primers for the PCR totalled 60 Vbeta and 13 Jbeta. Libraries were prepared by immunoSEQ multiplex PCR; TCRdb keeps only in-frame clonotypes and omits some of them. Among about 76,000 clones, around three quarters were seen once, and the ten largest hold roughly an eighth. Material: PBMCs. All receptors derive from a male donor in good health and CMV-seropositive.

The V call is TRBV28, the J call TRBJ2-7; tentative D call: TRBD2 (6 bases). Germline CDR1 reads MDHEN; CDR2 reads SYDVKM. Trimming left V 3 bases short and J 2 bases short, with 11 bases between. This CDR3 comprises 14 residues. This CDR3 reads CASSFVGRTYEQYF. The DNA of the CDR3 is TGTGCCAGCAGTTTCGTGGGGAGGACCTACGAGCAGTACTTC.

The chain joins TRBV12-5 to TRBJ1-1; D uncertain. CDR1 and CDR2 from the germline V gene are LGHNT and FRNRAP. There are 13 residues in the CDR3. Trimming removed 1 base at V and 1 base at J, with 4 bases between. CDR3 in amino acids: CASGLGENTEAFF. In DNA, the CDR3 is TGTGCTAGTGGTTTGGGAGAGAACACTGAAGCTTTCTTT. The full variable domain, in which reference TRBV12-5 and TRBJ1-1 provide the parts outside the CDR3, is DARVTQTPRHKVTEMGQEVTMRCQPILGHNTVFWYRQTMMQGLELLAYFRNRAPLDDSGMPKDRFSAEMPDATLATLKIQPSEPRDSAVYFCASGLGENTEAFFGQGTRLTVV.